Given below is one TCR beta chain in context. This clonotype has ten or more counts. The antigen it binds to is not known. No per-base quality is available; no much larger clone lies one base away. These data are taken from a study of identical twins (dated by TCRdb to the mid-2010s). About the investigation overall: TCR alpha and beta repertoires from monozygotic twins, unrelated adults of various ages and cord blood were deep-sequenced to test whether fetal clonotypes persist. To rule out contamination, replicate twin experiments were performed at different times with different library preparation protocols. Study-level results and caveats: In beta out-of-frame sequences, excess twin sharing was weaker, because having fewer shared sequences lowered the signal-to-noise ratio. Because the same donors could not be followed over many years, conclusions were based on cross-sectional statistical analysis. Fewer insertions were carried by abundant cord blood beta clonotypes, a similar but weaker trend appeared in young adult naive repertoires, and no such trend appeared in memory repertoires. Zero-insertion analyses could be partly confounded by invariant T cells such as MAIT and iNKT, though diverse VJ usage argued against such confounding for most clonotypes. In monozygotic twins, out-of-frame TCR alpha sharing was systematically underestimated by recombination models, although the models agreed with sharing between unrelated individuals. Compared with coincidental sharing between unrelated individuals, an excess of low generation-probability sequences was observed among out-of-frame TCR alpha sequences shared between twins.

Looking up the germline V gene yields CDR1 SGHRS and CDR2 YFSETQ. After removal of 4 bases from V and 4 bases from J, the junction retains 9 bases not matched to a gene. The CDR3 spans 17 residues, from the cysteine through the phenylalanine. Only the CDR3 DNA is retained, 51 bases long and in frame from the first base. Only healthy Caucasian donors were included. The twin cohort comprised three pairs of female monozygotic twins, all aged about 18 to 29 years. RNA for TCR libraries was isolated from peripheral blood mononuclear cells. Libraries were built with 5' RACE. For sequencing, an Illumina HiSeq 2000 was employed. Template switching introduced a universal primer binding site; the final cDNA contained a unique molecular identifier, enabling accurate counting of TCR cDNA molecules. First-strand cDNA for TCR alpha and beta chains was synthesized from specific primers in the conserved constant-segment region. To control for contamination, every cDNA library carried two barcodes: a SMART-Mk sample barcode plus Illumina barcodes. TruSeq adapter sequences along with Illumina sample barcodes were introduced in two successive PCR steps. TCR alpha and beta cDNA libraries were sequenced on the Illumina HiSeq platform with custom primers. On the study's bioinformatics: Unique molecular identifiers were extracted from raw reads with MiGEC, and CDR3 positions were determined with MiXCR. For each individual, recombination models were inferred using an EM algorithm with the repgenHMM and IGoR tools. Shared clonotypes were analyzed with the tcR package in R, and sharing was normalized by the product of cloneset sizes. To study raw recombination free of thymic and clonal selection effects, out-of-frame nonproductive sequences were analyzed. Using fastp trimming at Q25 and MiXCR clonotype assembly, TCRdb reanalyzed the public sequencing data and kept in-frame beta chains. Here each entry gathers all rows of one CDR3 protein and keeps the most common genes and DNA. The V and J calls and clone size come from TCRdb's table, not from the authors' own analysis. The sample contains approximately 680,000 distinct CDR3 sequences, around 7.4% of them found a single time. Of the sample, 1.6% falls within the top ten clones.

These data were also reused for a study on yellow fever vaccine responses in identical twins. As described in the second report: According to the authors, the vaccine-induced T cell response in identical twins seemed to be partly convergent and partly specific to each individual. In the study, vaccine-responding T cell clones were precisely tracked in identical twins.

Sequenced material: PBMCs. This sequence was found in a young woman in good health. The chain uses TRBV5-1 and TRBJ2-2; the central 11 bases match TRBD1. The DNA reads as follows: TGCGCCAGCAGCGCGGACAGGGGGCGCGGGACCACCGGGGAGCTGTTTTTT. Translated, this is CASSADRGRGTTGELFF.